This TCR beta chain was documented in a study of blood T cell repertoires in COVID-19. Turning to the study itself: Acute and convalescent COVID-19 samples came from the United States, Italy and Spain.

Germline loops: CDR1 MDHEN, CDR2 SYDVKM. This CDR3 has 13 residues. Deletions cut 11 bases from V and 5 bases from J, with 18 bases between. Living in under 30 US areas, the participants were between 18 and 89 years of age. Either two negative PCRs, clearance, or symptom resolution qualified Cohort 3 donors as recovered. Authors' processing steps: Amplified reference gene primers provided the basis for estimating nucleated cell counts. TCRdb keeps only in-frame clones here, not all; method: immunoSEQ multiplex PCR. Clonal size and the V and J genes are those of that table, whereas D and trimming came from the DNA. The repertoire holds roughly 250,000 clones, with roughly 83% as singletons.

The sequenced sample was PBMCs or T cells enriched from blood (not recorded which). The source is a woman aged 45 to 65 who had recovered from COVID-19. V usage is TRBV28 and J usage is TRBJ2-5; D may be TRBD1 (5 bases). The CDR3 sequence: CAANGPGLETQYF. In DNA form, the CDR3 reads TGTGCCGCAAACGGTCCAGGGCTGGAGACCCAGTACTTC. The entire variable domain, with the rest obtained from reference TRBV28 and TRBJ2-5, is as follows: DVKVTQSSRYLVKRTGEKVFLECVQDMDHENMFWYRQDPGLGLRLIYFSYDVKMKEKGDIPEGYSVSREKKERFSLILESASTNQTSMYLCAANGPGLETQYFGPGTRLLVL.